This T cell receptor beta chain was obtained from a study of blood T cell repertoires in COVID-19. For the study at large: Samples of COVID-19 (acute and convalescent) were obtained from the United States, Italy and Spain. T cells, B-cell-depleted T cells, or PBMCs provided the cDNA or gDNA that served as material.

Per the authors' pipeline: Scientists estimated how many nucleated cells there were by amplifying reference gene primers. Libraries were prepared by immunoSEQ multiplex PCR; TCRdb keeps only in-frame clonotypes and omits some of them. Clone size and V and J calls were adopted from that table, with D and trimming inferred from the DNA. Found here are 200,000 to 250,000 clones, approximately 82% of them singletons; the top ten hold about 12%. The trim removed 3 bases at V and 0 bases at J, leaving 13 bases unmatched. The V gene's germline CDR1 is LNHDA and CDR2 SQIVND (reference sequence). The CDR3 runs to 18 residues.

The source of this sequence is a middle-aged woman with acute or convalescent COVID-19. Input material: peripheral blood. The chain carries TRBV19 and TRBJ1-1; 7 nucleotides align to TRBD1. CDR3 sequence reads: CASSIPGQLSFMNTEAFF. CDR3 nucleotide sequence: TGTGCCAGTAGTATCCCGGGACAGCTATCTTTCATGAACACTGAAGCTTTCTTT.